This T cell receptor beta chain was identified during a study of cytomegalovirus exposure and HLA in healthy donors (dated by TCRdb to 2017 to 2019). Background for the entire study: The 650 to 800 repertoires of the first cohort and the roughly 120 validation repertoires were produced on the same platform, according to a later analysis. A separate validation cohort of more than 100 different subjects was used in addition to the roughly 640-subject first cohort. High-throughput TCR immunosequencing, statistical association of individual TCRs with disease status, and machine learning were combined to predict cytomegalovirus infection status. The study was designed to test whether signatures of past pathogen exposure could be identified by cataloging public T cell receptors.

Turning to this clone: Its antigen specificity is not known. No base-level quality is on record; no much larger clone is a single base apart.

Via the germline V gene (reference sequence), CDR1 is GTSNPN and CDR2 SVGIG. The CDR3 has 13 amino acids, counting the end cysteine and phenylalanine. The read is trimmed to its CDR3 DNA, 39 bases read in frame from base 1. Trimming at the junction amounts to 3 bases on V and 7 bases on J, and the germline ends lie 12 bases apart. The method behind the library was the immunoSEQ multiplex PCR assay. Turning to the authors' computational methods: A statistical classification framework was developed to diagnose cytomegalovirus status using the catalog of TCR beta chain sequences. Entries here come from immuneACCESS through TCRdb and include only in-frame sequences with V and J called. Some clones fail to appear in such tables; in the studies checked, an unresolved V gene covers under half of the shortfall, and the cause of the remainder is unknown. The DNA was the basis for D and trimming; V, J and clone size are from that table. The sample data list about 73,000 clones, and approximately 95% of these were observed just once. Around 3% of the sample lies in the top ten.

Separate from the roughly 650-subject first cohort, the validation cohort of about 110 subjects was the group to which the donors belonged. The study at large found these results: The classifier was reported to diagnose cytomegalovirus status with high specificity and sensitivity in both the original cohort and the validation cohort. A later analysis lacked HLA typing for the validation cohort, so it scored co-occurrence in that cohort across all 110 or so repertoires. The authors suggested that the approach could potentially be extended to other disease states and immunological phenotypes. Most TCR sequences were seen in very few donors, while some public TCRs were found in many individuals. A few of the identified cytomegalovirus-associated TCR beta chains were confirmed in vitro to be specific for cytomegalovirus antigens. Subsequent analysis determined that TCRs grouped into clusters in the first cohort also showed a tendency toward co-occurrence across the roughly 120 validation repertoires, and approximately 93% of cluster scores exceeded 0. A total of fewer than 200 TCR beta chains were listed by the study as associated with cytomegalovirus.

Rearrangement joined TRBV30 to TRBJ1-4; perhaps TRBD1 is the D gene, with 5 bases matching. The clonotype originates from a man between 18 and 29 years old in good health and CMV-seronegative. Material for sequencing was PBMCs. The DNA sequence follows: TGTGCCTGGAGCAAGGACACCCTTGAAAAACTGTTTTTT. This codes for CAWSKDTLEKLFF.